This entry lists 11 T cell receptor beta chains sequenced from one sample in a study of OX40 agonist ivuxolimab in advanced cancers. The library was built by means of the immunoSEQ multiplex PCR assay. TCRdb limited this immuneACCESS table to in-frame rearrangements with V and J called. A share of clones is missing; checked studies link under half to unresolved V genes, and the rest is unexplained. The sample records 48,000 or so clones, about 88% of which are singletons. The top ten hold approximately 2% of the sample. The sequenced sample was CD4+ or CD8+ T cells sorted from blood, obtained in a trial of the OX40 agonist ivuxolimab. The receptors here all came from an adult with an advanced solid tumor such as melanoma, head and neck, liver or kidney cancer.

The chain employs TRBV5-1 and TRBJ1-2; tentative D call: TRBD1 (6 bases). The length of the CDR3 is 15 residues. The V end was cut by 0 bases, the J end by 5 bases, with 14 bases between. From germline, CDR1 is SGHRS and CDR2 YFSETQ. CDR3 sequence reads: CASSLVQGKGYGYTF. CDR3 sequence (DNA): TGCGCCAGCAGCTTGGTCCAGGGGAAAGGATATGGCTACACCTTC.

A word on this clone: The same CDR3 arises from other DNA sequences in this sample as well. The V and J genes are TRBV4-1 and TRBJ1-3; a possible D gene is TRBD1 (6 bases). Trimming removed 0 bases at V and 0 bases at J, with 9 bases between. Germline assignment: CDR1 MGHRA and CDR2 YSYEKL. This CDR3 region has 16 residues. The CDR3 sequence: CASSQERGSSGNTIYF. The CDR3 nucleotides read TGCGCCAGCAGCCAAGAAAGGGGGTCCTCTGGAAACACCATATATTTT.

CDR3: CASSPGWGGGHSTDTQYF. In DNA form, the CDR3 reads TGTGCCAGCAGCCCCGGGTGGGGCGGGGGGCATAGCACAGATACGCAGTATTTT. The V gene is TRBV7-3, the J gene TRBJ2-3; 8 bases map to TRBD2. V dropped 5 bases and J dropped 0; count of bases not matched to a gene: 13. Per the germline V gene, CDR1 is SGHTA and CDR2 is FQGTGA. The CDR3 covers 18 residues.

V and J are TRBV10-2 and TRBJ1-1, with D possibly being TRBD1 (5 bases). CDR1 WSHSY and CDR2 SAAADI come from the germline V gene. The CDR3 is 15 residues long. Trimming removed 2 bases from V and 5 bases from J, with 15 bases in between. CDR3 amino acids: CASSEAGRGLTEAFF. The CDR3 coding sequence is TGCGCCAGCAGTGAGGCGGGGAGGGGTTTGACTGAAGCTTTCTTT.

The chain joins TRBV2 to TRBJ2-7; perhaps TRBD1 as D (5 bases). Germline assignment: CDR1 SNHLY and CDR2 FYNNEI. The V gene lost 10 bases and the J gene lost 0 bases, with 16 bases spanning the gap. This CDR3 region has 14 residues. CDR3 nucleotide sequence: TGTGCCACAGAACCGCAGGGAACCTCCTACGAGCAGTACTTC. Translated, it gives CATEPQGTSYEQYF.

V is TRBV7-9 and J is TRBJ1-2; 8 nucleotides align to TRBD1. The germline V gene has CDR1 SEHNR and CDR2 FQNEAQ (reference sequence). V gave up 0 bases and J gave up 8 bases; unmatched junction bases: 8. This CDR3 is built from 15 residues. CDR3 sequence: CASSLAGQESGGYTF. CDR3 in DNA: TGTGCCAGCAGCTTAGCGGGACAGGAGTCCGGGGGCTACACCTTC.

This clone was recorded only once. This rearrangement joins TRBV19 to TRBJ1-1; D is possibly TRBD1 (5 bases). V lost 5 bases, J lost 0 bases, and 25 bases lay in between. The CDR3 is 19 residues long. Germline V gene sequence: CDR1 LNHDA, CDR2 SQIVND (reference sequence). The CDR3 protein is CASSRYPRGTGRLNTEAFF. CDR3 nucleotides: TGTGCCAGTAGTCGTTATCCCCGCGGGACTGGGCGATTGAACACTGAAGCTTTCTTT.

The chain recombines TRBV27 with TRBJ2-1, with D possibly being TRBD2 (5 bases). CDR1 MNHEY and CDR2 SMNVEV come from the germline V gene (reference sequence). This CDR3 has 16 amino acids. V lost 6 bases, J lost 4 bases, and 19 bases lay in between. Written as DNA, the CDR3 is TGTGCCAGCAGCGCTAGCTCAGGTCTAGGGTACAATGAGCAGTTCTTC. It codes for CASSASSGLGYNEQFF.

This rearrangement joins TRBV7-8 to TRBJ1-4; D may be TRBD1 (6 bases). V lost 4 bases and J lost 8, with 11 bases in between. The CDR3 length is 13 residues. Per germline, CDR1 SGHVS and CDR2 FQNEAQ. The chain's CDR3 is CASSSITGEKLFF. The CDR3 DNA follows: TGTGCCAGCAGCTCAATCACAGGGGAAAAACTGTTTTTT.

The chain joins TRBV6-6 to TRBJ2-3, with 8 bases identical to TRBD2. Germline CDR1 and CDR2: MNHNY and SVGAGI (reference sequence). This CDR3 has 15 residues. V trimming: 0 bases; J trimming: 2 bases; junction bases outside the gene matches: 1. CDR3 DNA sequence: TGTGCCAGCAGTTACTCGCGGGGGGACACAGATACGCAGTATTTT. Translating it yields CASSYSRGDTDTQYF.

This chain joins TRBV10-3 and TRBJ2-1; 10 bases fit TRBD2. J was trimmed by 6 bases and V by 2 bases; bases with no gene match: 7. From germline, CDR1 is ENHRY and CDR2 SYGVKD. The CDR3 spans 16 residues. DNA for the CDR3: TGTGCCATCAGTGAGCAACCAGCGGGAGGGGGCAATGAGCAGTTCTTC. Its translation: CAISEQPAGGGNEQFF.